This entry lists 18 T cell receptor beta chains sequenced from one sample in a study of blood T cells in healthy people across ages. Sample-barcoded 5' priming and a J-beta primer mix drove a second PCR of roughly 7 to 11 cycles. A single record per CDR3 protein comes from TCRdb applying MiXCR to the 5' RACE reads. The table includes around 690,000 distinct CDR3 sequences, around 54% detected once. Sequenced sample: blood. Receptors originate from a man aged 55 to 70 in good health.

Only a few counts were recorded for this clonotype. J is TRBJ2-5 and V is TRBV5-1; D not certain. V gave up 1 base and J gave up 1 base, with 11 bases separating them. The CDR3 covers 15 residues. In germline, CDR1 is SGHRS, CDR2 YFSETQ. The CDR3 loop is CASSLIGDTQETQYF. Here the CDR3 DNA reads TGCGCCAGCAGCTTGATAGGAGATACCCAAGAGACCCAGTACTTC.

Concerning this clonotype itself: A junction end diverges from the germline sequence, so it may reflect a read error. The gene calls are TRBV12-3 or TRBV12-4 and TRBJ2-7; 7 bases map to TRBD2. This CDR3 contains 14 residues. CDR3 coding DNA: TGTGCCGGCAGTTTGGCTAGCGGTGCCGGGGAGCAGTACTTC. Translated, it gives CAGSLASGAGEQYF.

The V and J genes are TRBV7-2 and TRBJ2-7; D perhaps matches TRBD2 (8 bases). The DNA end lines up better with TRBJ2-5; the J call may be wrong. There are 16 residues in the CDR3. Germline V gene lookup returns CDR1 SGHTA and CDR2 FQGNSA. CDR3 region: CASAPGGGTVKETQYF. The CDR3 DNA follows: TGTGCCAGCGCCCCCGGGGGGGGGACAGTGAAAGAGACCCAGTACTTC.

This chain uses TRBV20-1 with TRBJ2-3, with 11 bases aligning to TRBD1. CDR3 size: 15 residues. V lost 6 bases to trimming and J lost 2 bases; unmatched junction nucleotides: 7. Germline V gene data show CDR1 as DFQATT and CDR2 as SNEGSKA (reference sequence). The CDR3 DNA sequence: TGCAGTGCGTCTGGGACAGGGGGATCCACAGATACGCAGTATTTT. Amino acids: CSASGTGGSTDTQYF.

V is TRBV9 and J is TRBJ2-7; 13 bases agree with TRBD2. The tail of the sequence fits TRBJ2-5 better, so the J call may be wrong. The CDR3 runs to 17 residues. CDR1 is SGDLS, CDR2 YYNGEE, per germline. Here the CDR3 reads CASSVATSGGAWETQYF. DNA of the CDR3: TGTGCCAGCAGCGTAGCAACTAGCGGGGGGGCCTGGGAGACCCAGTACTTC.

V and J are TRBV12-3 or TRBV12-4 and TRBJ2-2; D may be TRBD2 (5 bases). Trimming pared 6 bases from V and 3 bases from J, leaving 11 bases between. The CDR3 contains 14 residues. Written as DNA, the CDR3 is TGTGCCAGCAGCCCGGACTCACACACCGGGGAGCTGTTTTTT. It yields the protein CASSPDSHTGELFF.

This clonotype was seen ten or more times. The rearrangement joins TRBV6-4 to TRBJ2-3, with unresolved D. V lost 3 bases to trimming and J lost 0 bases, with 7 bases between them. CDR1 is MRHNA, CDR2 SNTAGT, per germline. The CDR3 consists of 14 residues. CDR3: CASSELHSTDTQYF. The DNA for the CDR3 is TGTGCCAGCAGTGAGCTGCACAGCACAGATACGCAGTATTTT.

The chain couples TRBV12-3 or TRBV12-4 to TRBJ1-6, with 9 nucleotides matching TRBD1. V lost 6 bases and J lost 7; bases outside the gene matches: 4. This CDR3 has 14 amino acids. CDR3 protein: CASRYGQGNSPLHF. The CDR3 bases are TGTGCCAGCAGATACGGACAGGGGAATTCACCCCTCCACTTT.

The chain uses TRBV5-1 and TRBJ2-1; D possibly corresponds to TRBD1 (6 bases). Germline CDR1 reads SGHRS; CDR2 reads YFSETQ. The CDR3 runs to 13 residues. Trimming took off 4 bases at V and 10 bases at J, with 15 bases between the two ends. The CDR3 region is CASSRPTGGEQFF. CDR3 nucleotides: TGCGCCAGCAGCCGCCCGACAGGCGGGGAGCAGTTCTTC.

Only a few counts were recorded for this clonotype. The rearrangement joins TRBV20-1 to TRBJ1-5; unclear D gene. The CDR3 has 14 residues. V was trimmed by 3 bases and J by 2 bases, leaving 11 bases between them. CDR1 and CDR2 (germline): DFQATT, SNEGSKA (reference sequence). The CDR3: CSASGVIGNQPQHF. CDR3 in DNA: TGCAGTGCTAGTGGCGTTATTGGCAATCAGCCCCAGCATTTT.

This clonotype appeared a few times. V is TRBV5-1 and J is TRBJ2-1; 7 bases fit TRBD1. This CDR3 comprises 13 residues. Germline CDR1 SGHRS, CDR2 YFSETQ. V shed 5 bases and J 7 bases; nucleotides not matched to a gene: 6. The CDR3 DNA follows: TGCGCCAGCAGTTACCCGGGACAGAATGAGCAGTTCTTC. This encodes CASSYPGQNEQFF.

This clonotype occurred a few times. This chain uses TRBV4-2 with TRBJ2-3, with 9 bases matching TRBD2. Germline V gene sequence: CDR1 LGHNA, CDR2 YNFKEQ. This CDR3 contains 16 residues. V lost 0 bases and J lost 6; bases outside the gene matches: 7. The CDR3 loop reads CASSQEFGGGVDTQYF. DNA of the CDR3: TGTGCCAGCAGCCAAGAGTTTGGCGGGGGGGTGGATACGCAGTATTTT.

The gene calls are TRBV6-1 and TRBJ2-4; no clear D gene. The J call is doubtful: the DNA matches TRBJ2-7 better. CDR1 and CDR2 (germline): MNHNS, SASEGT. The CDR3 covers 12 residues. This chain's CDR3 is CASSDRLCEQYF. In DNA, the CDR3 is TGTGCCAGCAGTGACAGGTTGTGCGAGCAGTACTTC.

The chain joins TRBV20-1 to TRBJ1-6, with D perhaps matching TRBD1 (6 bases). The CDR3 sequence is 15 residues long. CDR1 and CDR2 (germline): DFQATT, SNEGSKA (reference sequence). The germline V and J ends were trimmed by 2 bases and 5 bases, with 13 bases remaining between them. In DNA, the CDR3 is TGCAGTGCTAGACTAACGGGGGCGAATAATTCACCCCTCCACTTT. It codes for CSARLTGANNSPLHF.

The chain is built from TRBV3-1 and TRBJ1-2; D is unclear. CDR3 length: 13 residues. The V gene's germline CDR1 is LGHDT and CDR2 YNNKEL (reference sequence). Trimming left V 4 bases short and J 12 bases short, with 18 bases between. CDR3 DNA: TGTGCCAGCAGCCGAGAGGGTGGTGGAGGCCACACCTTC. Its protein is CASSREGGGGHTF.

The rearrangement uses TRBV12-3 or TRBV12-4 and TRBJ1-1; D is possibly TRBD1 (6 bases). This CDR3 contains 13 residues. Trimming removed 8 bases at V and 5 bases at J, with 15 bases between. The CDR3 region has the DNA TGTGCCAGCGAGGCGACAGGCCGAACTGAAGCTTTCTTT. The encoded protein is CASEATGRTEAFF.

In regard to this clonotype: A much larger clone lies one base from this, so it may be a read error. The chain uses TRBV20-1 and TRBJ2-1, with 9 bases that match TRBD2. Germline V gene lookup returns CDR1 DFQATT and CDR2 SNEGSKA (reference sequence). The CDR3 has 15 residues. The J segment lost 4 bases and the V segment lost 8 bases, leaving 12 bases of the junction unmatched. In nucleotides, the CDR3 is TGCAGTACCACCCGGGCCAGCGGGGGGTACAATGAGCAGTTCTTC. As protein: CSTTRASGGYNEQFF.

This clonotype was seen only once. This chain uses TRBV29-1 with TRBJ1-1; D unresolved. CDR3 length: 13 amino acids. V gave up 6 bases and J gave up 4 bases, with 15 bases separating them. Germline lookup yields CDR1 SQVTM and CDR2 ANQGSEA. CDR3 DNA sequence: TGCAGCGTCCCCGGCCCTGGCGGCACTGAAGCTTTCTTT. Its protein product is CSVPGPGGTEAFF.